These 23 T cell receptor beta chains were all obtained from the same sample, sequenced in a study of T-cell reconstitution after alpha-beta-depleted transplantation in children. The TCRbeta library was prepared with unique molecular identifiers. TCRdb analysed the PCR reads with MiXCR anew, one entry per CDR3 protein. Of around 580,000 distinct CDR3 sequences listed, 25% to 30% are singletons. The input for sequencing was PBMCs, taken before TCRalphabeta/CD19-depleted stem cell transplant. Receptor source: a boy in the first two years of life with Wiskott-Aldrich syndrome, due to receive a stem cell transplant.

The table lists this clonotype with a few counts. CDR3 residues: CASSPPATNEKLFF. In DNA form, the CDR3 reads TGTGCCAGCTCACCCCCGGCAACTAATGAAAAACTGTTTTTT. This chain uses TRBV18 with TRBJ1-4; D is unclear. Germline V CDR1 and CDR2: KGHSH, LQKENI. CDR3 length: 14 amino acids. V shed 3 bases and J shed 0 bases, with 5 bases lying between them. Full variable domain (remainder filled in from reference TRBV18 and TRBJ1-4): NAGVMQNPRHLVRRRGQEARLRCSPMKGHSHVYWYRQLPEEGLKFMVYLQKENIIDESGMPKERFSAEFPKEGPSILRIQQVVRGDSAAYFCASSPPATNEKLFFGSGTQLSVL.

This clonotype was seen a handful of times. This chain joins TRBV6-1 and TRBJ2-1; D remains ambiguous. The length of the CDR3 is 13 residues. Trimming shortened V by 2 bases and J by 9 bases, and 11 bases separated the two germline ends. Germline values: CDR1 MNHNS, CDR2 SASEGT. CDR3 region: CASSERRPGEQFF. The CDR3 DNA follows: TGTGCCAGCAGTGAAAGGCGGCCGGGTGAGCAGTTCTTC.

The V and J genes are TRBV10-3 and TRBJ2-1; no clear D. CDR3 length: 11 amino acids. Trimming removed 3 bases at V and 14 bases at J, with 11 bases between. From germline, CDR1 is ENHRY and CDR2 SYGVKD. The CDR3 protein is CAISDFNGKFF. The CDR3 DNA follows: TGTGCCATCAGTGATTTTAACGGAAAGTTCTTC.

The CDR3: CASSFSYGQQWQFF. CDR3 nucleotides: TGTGCCAGCAGCTTTTCTTATGGACAGCAGTGGCAGTTCTTC. The rearrangement joins TRBV7-9 to TRBJ2-1; D may be TRBD1 (6 bases). The CDR3 consists of 14 residues. Per the germline V gene, CDR1 is SEHNR and CDR2 is FQNEAQ (reference sequence). With 3 bases removed from V and 12 bases from J, the gap between germline ends came to 18 bases.

This clonotype has more than one count but fewer than ten. The chain joins TRBV11-1 to TRBJ2-3; TRBD2 aligns across 8 bases. J gave up 0 bases and V 6 bases, and 14 bases lay outside the gene matches. This CDR3 contains 18 residues. CDR1 SGHAT and CDR2 FQDESV come from the germline V gene (reference sequence). The CDR3 DNA follows: TGTGCCAGCAGAACCCCAAGCAGCGGGAGAGTCAGCACAGATACGCAGTATTTT. Translated: CASRTPSSGRVSTDTQYF.

The sample holds a few counts of this clonotype. The V and J genes are TRBV14 and TRBJ2-2; D remains ambiguous. V was pared by 2 bases and J by 3 bases, with 4 bases between. The CDR3 runs to 13 residues. The germline gives CDR1 SGHDN, CDR2 FVKESK. The CDR3 protein is CASSQKYTGELFF. The DNA of the CDR3 is TGTGCCAGCAGCCAAAAATACACCGGGGAGCTGTTTTTT.

This sequence joins TRBV29-1 and TRBJ2-1; TRBD1 aligns across 10 bases. Germline CDR1 reads SQVTM; CDR2 reads ANQGSEA. V was pared by 6 bases and J by 4 bases, with 6 bases of the junction left unmatched. This CDR3 contains 14 residues. CDR3 amino acids: CSVGGQGLYNEQFF. DNA for the CDR3: TGCAGCGTGGGGGGACAGGGGTTATACAATGAGCAGTTCTTC.

This rearrangement joins TRBV6-1 to TRBJ2-3; 7 positions match TRBD2. J gave up 9 bases and V 1 base, and 13 bases lay outside the gene matches. The CDR3 sequence is 16 residues long. Germline CDR1 and CDR2: MNHNS and SASEGT. The CDR3 DNA follows: TGTGCCAGCAGTGAAGTGATGGCTAGCGGAAAGCGAACGCAGTATTTT. Translating gives CASSEVMASGKRTQYF.

This clonotype was seen more than once but under ten times. The chain couples TRBV5-1 to TRBJ2-1; D might be TRBD1 (5 bases). Per the germline V gene, CDR1 is SGHRS and CDR2 is YFSETQ. CDR3 size: 14 residues. The ends were cut back, 0 bases at V and 16 bases at J, with 20 bases in the middle. Written as DNA, the CDR3 is TGCGCCAGCAGCTTGGAAACGGTCCGCCTGGGGCATTTCTTC. Residues: CASSLETVRLGHFF. The complete variable domain, with remaining parts taken from reference TRBV5-1 and TRBJ2-1, reads KAGVTQTPRYLIKTRGQQVTLSCSPISGHRSVSWYQQTPGQGLQFLFEYFSETQRNKGNFPGRFSGRQFSNSRSEMNVSTLELGDSALYLCASSLETVRLGHFFGPGTRLTVL.

The CDR3 is CSVLTGTQPQHF. The CDR3 coding sequence is TGCAGTGTTTTGACAGGGACGCAGCCCCAGCATTTT. The J gene is TRBJ1-5, the V gene TRBV20-1; 7 nucleotides line up with TRBD1. Trimming at V came to 7 bases and at J to 7 bases, leaving 7 bases not matched to a gene. The germline CDR1 and CDR2 sequences are DFQATT and SNEGSKA (reference sequence). The CDR3 covers 12 residues.

In this sample, this clonotype turned up a few times. J is TRBJ2-1 and V is TRBV15; 8 bases are a match to TRBD1. Germline CDR1 and CDR2: LNHNV and YYDKDF (reference sequence). Trimming took 3 bases from V and 0 from J; bases not matched to a gene: 1. CDR3 length equals 15 residues. The CDR3 is CATSRDRASYNEQFF. CDR3 sequence (DNA): TGTGCCACCAGCAGGGACAGGGCCTCCTACAATGAGCAGTTCTTC.

This clonotype was seen only a few times. This chain links TRBV12-3 or TRBV12-4 with TRBJ2-7; the D gene is possibly TRBD1 (6 bases). The V gene lost 7 bases and the J gene lost 0 bases, with 16 bases spanning the gap. The CDR3 loop spans 15 amino acids. CDR3 amino acids: CASTLRGESSYEQYF. The CDR3 nucleotides are TGTGCCAGCACCCTCAGGGGCGAGAGCTCCTACGAGCAGTACTTC.

The chain joins TRBV20-1 to TRBJ2-3; TRBD2 is a possible D gene (5 bases). Trimming took 1 base from V and 4 from J, leaving 9 bases between them. The CDR3 is 13 amino acids. From germline, CDR1 is DFQATT and CDR2 SNEGSKA (reference sequence). CDR3 loop: CSARVEGPDTQYF. The CDR3 nucleotides are TGCAGTGCTAGAGTTGAGGGCCCAGATACGCAGTATTTT.

This clonotype was counted a few times. The chain has TRBV6-2 or TRBV6-3 and TRBJ1-5; maybe TRBD1 (5 bases). This CDR3 region has 13 residues. Germline assignment: CDR1 MNHEY and CDR2 SVGEGT. Trimming took off 6 bases at V and 4 bases at J, with 10 bases between the two ends. DNA of the CDR3: TGTGCCAGCAGCCATGGGGGGAATCAGCCCCAGCATTTT. Amino acids: CASSHGGNQPQHF.

V and J are TRBV7-2 and TRBJ1-5; D is possibly TRBD1 (5 bases). The CDR3 loop spans 15 amino acids. Trimming took 0 bases from V and 6 from J, leaving 12 bases between them. Germline V gives CDR1 SGHTA, CDR2 FQGNSA. The CDR3: CASSLAGNGGQPQHF. CDR3 DNA: TGTGCCAGCAGCTTAGCGGGAAATGGGGGTCAGCCCCAGCATTTT.

Ten or more counts support this clonotype. CDR3 region: CASRELAGAYNEQFF. CDR3 DNA: TGCGCCAGCAGGGAACTAGCGGGAGCATACAATGAGCAGTTCTTC. The V call is TRBV5-1, the J call TRBJ2-1, with 11 bases aligning to TRBD2. This CDR3 contains 15 residues. The germline CDR1 and CDR2 sequences are SGHRS and YFSETQ. J lost 4 bases, V lost 5 bases, and 5 bases had no gene match.

In this sample, this clonotype turned up a few times. This chain uses TRBV20-1 with TRBJ2-1, with TRBD2 identical over 16 bases. CDR1 is DFQATT and CDR2 is SNEGSKA in the germline V gene (reference sequence). CDR3 size: 14 residues. Germline trimming cut 5 bases from V and 9 bases from J; bases unmatched to any gene: 4. CDR3 nucleotides: TGCAGTGCTCGGGGACTAGCGGGAGGGGGTGAGCAGTTCTTC. Its protein product is CSARGLAGGGEQFF.

A single count supports this clonotype. The chain recombines TRBV7-9 with TRBJ2-7; no clear D. Deletions cut 0 bases from V and 2 bases from J, with 11 bases between. Germline lookup yields CDR1 SEHNR and CDR2 FQNEAQ (reference sequence). The CDR3 consists of 15 residues. The CDR3 is CASSLATVRPYEQYF. The CDR3 nucleotides are TGTGCCAGCAGCTTAGCCACAGTTCGACCCTACGAGCAGTACTTC.

V and J are TRBV20-1 and TRBJ1-1; no clear D gene. The CDR3 spans 9 residues. Germline V gene lookup returns CDR1 DFQATT and CDR2 SNEGSKA (reference sequence). DNA of the CDR3: TGCTCCCCGTCCATATTCTCTTTCTTT. Translated, it gives CSPSIFSFF.

In its sample, this clonotype was seen a few times. This chain connects TRBV5-1 to TRBJ1-2; tentative D call: TRBD1 (5 bases). This CDR3 contains 12 residues. Germline V gives CDR1 SGHRS, CDR2 YFSETQ. V lost 4 bases and J lost 3, with 7 bases in between. CDR3 DNA sequence: TGCGCCAGCAGCAAAGGGGACTATGGCTACACCTTC. Translated, it gives CASSKGDYGYTF.

This clonotype appeared a few times. The V gene is TRBV5-1, the J gene TRBJ2-1, with unresolved D. V shed 3 bases and J shed 8 bases, with 18 bases lying between them. Germline V gene lookup returns CDR1 SGHRS and CDR2 YFSETQ. This CDR3 is built from 15 residues. This chain's CDR3 is CASSSALPYADEQFF. Here the CDR3 DNA reads TGCGCCAGCAGCTCGGCCTTACCCTATGCGGATGAGCAGTTCTTC.

This clonotype was counted only a few times. This rearrangement joins TRBV5-1 to TRBJ2-1, with a tentative D call TRBD1 (5 bases). The CDR3 covers 14 residues. Trimming took 1 base from V and 6 from J, leaving 11 bases between them. Per the germline V gene, CDR1 is SGHRS and CDR2 is YFSETQ. In DNA, the CDR3 is TGCGCCAGCAGCTTGCAGGGTCTCGTCAATGAGCAGTTCTTC. Translation gives CASSLQGLVNEQFF.

The rearrangement joins TRBV10-3 to TRBJ1-2; D is perhaps TRBD1 (6 bases). The CDR3 extends over 15 amino acids. From germline, CDR1 is ENHRY and CDR2 SYGVKD. The germline V and J ends were trimmed by 2 bases and 2 bases, with 12 bases remaining between them. The chain's CDR3 is CAISEPRGGNYGYTF. DNA of the CDR3: TGTGCCATCAGTGAGCCGCGAGGGGGGAACTATGGCTACACCTTC.